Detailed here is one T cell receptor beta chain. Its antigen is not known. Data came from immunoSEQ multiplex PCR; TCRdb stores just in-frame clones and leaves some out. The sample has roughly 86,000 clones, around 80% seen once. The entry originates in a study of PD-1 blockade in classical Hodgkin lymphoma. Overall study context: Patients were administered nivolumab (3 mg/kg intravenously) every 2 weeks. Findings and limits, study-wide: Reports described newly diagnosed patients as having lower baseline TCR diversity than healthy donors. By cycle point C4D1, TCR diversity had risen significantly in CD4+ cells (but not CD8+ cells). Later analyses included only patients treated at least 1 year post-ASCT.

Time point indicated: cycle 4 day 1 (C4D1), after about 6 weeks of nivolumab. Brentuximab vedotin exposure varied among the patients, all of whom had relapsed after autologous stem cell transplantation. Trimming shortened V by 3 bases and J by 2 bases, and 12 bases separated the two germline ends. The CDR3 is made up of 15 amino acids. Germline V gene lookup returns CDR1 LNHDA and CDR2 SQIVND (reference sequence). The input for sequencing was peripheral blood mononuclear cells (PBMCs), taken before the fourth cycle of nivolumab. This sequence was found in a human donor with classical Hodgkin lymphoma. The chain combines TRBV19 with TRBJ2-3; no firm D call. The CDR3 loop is CASSIRSADTDTQYF. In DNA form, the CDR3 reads TGTGCCAGTAGTATTAGGAGTGCCGACACAGATACGCAGTATTTT.